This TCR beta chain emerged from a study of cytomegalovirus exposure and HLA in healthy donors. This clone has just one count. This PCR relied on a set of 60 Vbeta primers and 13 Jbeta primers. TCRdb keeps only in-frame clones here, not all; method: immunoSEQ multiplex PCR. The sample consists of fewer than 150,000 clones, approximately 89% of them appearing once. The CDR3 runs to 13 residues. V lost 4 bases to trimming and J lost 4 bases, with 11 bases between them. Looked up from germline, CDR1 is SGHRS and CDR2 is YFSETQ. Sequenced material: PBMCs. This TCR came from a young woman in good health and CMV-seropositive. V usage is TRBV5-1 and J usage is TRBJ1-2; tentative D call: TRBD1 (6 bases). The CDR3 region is CASSPRTAYGYTF. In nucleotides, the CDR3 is TGCGCCAGCAGCCCGAGGACAGCCTATGGCTACACCTTC. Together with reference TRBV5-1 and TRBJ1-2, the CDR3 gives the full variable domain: KAGVTQTPRYLIKTRGQQVTLSCSPISGHRSVSWYQQTPGQGLQFLFEYFSETQRNKGNFPGRFSGRQFSNSRSEMNVSTLELGDSALYLCASSPRTAYGYTFGSGTRLTVV.